This T cell receptor (beta chain) came from a study of blood T cell repertoires in COVID-19. Study at large: There were acute and convalescent COVID-19 samples, and they came from the United States, Italy and Spain. Nucleic acid was either cDNA or gDNA, and it came from T cells, B-cell-depleted T cells, or PBMCs.

As handled by the study authors: Reference gene primer amplification gave nucleated cell count estimates. TCRdb keeps only in-frame clones here, not all; method: immunoSEQ multiplex PCR. Clone size and V and J calls were adopted from that table, with D and trimming inferred from the DNA. The sample holds some 240,000 clones; about 81% are singletons and the top ten take 4.5% to 5.5%. V was trimmed by 5 bases and J by 7 bases, leaving 12 bases between them. Germline V gene data show CDR1 as KGHSH and CDR2 as LQKENI. The CDR3 runs to 14 residues. While infection was still active, Seattle patients were enrolled and then followed longitudinally.

V gene TRBV18 combines with J gene TRBJ1-6; TRBD1 is a possible D gene (5 bases). The sample consisted of peripheral blood. The sequence was collected from a woman aged 70-85 years with COVID-19, enrolled during active disease. The CDR3 DNA is TGTGCCAGCTCAACGGACACAAGCAATTCACCCCTCCACTTT. It specifies CASSTDTSNSPLHF.